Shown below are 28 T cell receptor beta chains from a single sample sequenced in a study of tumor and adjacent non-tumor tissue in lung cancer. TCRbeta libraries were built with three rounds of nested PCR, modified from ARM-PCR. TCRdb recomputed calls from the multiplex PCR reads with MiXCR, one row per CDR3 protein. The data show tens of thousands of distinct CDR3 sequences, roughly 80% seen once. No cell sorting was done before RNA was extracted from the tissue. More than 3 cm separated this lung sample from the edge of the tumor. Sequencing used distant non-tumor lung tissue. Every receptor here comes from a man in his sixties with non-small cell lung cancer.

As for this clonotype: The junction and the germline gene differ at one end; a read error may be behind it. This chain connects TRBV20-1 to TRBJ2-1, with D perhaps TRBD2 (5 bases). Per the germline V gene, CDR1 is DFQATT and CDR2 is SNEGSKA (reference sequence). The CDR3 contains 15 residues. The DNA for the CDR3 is TGCAGTGATAGGGCCCTAGCATTCTTCTACAACGAGCAGTTCTTC. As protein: CSDRALAFFYNEQFF.

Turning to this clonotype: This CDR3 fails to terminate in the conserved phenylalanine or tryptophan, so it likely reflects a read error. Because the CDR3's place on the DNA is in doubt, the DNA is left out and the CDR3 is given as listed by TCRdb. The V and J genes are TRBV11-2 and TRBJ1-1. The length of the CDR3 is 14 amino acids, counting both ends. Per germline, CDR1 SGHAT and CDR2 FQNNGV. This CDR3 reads CASSLVGRGTDAFL.

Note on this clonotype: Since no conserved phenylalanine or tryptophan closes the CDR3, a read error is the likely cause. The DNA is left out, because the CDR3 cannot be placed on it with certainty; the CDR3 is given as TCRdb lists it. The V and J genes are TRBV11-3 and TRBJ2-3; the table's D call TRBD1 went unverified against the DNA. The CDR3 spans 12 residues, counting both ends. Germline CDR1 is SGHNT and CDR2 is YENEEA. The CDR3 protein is CASSLWGASWYL.

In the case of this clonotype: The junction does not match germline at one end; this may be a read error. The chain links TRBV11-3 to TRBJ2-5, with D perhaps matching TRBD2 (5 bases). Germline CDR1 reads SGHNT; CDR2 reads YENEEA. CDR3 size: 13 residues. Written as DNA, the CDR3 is TGTGCCAACAGCTTTACCGGGGAAGAGACCCATTACTTT. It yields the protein CANSFTGEETHYF.

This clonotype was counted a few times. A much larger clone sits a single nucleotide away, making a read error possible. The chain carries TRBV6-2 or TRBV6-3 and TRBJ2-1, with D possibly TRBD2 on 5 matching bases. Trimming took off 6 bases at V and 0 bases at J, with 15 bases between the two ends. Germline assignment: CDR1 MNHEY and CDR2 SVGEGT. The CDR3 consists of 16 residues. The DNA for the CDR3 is TGTGCCAGCAGAGGGATTAGCGCCAGCTCCTACAATGAGCAGTTCTTC. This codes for CASRGISASSYNEQFF.

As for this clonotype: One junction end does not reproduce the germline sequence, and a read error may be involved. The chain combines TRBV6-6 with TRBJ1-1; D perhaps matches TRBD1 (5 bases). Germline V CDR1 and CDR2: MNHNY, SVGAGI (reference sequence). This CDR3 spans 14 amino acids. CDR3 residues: CAGSRQLVNTEAFF. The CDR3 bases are TGTGCCGGCAGCCGACAGCTTGTGAACACTGAAGCTTTCTTT.

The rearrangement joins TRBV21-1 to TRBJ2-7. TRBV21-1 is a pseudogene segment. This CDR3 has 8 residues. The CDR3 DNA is TGTGCCGGCAACAGGGGGTGCTTC. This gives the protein CAGNRGCF.

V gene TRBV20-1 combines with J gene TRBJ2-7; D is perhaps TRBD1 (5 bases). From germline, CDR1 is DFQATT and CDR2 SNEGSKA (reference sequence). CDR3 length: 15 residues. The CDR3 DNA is TGCGACGGTATTCTGACAGTCTGGGGAAACTACGAGCAGTACTTC. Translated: CDGILTVWGNYEQYF.

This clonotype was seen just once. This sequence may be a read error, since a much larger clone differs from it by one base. In nucleotides, the CDR3 is TGTGCCAACAGTTCAGATTACCCAGATACGCAGTATTTT. It yields the protein CANSSDYPDTQYF. The chain links TRBV6-2 or TRBV6-3 to TRBJ2-3; D uncertain. The CDR3 extends over 13 amino acids. Germline CDR1 is MNHEY and CDR2 is SVGEGT.

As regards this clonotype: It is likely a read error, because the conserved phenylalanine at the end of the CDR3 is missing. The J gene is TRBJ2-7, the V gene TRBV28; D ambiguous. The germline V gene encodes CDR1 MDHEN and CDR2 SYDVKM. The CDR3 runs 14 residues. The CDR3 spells CASRLTGVSYEQYL. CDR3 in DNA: TGTGCCAGCAGACTAACCGGAGTCTCCTACGAACAGTACTTA.

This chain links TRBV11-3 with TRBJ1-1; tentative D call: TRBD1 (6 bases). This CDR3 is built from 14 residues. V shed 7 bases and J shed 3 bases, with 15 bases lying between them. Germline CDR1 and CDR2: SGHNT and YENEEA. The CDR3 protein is CASNTQGRDTEAFF. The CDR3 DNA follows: TGTGCCAGCAACACACAGGGACGTGACACTGAAGCTTTCTTT.

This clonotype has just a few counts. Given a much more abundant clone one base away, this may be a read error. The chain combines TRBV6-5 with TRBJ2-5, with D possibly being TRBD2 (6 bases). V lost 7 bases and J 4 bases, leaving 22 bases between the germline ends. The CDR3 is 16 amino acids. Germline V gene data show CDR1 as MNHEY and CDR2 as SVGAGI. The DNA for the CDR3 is TGTGCCAGCACTACGAGTAGACTAGGGACGGGAGAGACCCAGTACTTC. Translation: CASTTSRLGTGETQYF.

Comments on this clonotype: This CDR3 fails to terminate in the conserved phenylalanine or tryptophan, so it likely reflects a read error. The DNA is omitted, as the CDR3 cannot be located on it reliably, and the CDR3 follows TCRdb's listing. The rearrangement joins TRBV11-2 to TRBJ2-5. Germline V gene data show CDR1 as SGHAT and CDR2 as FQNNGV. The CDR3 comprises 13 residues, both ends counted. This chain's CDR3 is CASNSTVEETQYL.

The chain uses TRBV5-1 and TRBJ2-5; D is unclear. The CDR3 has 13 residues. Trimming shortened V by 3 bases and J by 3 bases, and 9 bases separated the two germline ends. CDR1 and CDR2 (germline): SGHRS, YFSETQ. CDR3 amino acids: CASSSMYEETQYF. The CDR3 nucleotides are TGCGCCAGCAGCTCAATGTATGAAGAGACCCAGTACTTC.

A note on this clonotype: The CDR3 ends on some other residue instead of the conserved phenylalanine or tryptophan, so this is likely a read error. The CDR3 DNA reads TGCAGTATTAGAGTGTCGGCCCACTCGGAGGAGACCCAGTACCTC. It is translated as CSIRVSAHSEETQYL. V usage is TRBV20-1 and J usage is TRBJ2-5, with D unresolved. The CDR3 consists of 15 residues. Looked up from germline, CDR1 is DFQATT and CDR2 is SNEGSKA (reference sequence). Trimming shortened V by 8 bases and J by 5 bases, and 24 bases separated the two germline ends.

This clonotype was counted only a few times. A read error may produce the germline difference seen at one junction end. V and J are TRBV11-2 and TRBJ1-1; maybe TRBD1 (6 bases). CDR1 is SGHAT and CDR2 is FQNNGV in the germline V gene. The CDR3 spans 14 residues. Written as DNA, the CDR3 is TGTGCCAGCAGCTTAGTCTGGGGGGACACTGAGGCTTTCTTT. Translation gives CASSLVWGDTEAFF.

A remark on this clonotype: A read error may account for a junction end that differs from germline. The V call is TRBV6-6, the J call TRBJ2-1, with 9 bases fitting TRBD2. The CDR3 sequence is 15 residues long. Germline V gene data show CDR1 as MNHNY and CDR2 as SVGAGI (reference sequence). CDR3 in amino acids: CASSGGGGAYNEQLF. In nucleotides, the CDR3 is TGTGCCAGCAGTGGTGGCGGGGGGGCCTACAATGAGCAGCTCTTC.

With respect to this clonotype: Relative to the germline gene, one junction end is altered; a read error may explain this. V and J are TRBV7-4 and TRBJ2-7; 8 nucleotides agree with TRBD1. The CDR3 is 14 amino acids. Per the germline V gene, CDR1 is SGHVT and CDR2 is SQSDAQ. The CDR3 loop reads CTRRDRPLLLEQYF. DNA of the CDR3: TGTACCAGGAGGGACAGGCCCCTTTTACTCGAGCAGTACTTC.

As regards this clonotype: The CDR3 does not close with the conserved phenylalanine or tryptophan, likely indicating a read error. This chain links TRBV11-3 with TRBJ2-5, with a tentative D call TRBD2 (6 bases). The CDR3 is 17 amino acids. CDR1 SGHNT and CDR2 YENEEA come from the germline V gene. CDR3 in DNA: TGTACCAGCAACTTAGGGTCCAGTGGGGGGTCCCAAGAGACCCAGTACTTA. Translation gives CTSNLGSSGGSQETQYL.

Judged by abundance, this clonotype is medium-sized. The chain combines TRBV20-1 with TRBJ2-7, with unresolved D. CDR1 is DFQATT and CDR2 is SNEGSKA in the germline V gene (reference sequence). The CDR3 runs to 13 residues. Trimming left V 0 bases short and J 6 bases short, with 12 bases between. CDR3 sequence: CSARDASTPEQYF. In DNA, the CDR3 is TGCAGTGCTAGAGACGCCAGCACCCCCGAGCAGTACTTC.

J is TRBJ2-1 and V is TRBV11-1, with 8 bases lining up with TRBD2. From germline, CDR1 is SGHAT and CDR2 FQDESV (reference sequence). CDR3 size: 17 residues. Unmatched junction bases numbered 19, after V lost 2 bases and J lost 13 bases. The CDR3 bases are TGTGCCAGCAGCTTATCTCGGCTGGCGGGAGGCAACAATAAACAGTTCTTC. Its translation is CASSLSRLAGGNNKQFF.

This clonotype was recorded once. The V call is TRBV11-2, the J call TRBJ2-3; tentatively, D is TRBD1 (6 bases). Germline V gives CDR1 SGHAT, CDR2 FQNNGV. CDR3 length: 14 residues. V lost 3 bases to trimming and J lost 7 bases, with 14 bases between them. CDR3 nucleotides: TGTGCCAGCAGCTTGTGGGGGCGGGCAAATACGCAGTATTTT. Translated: CASSLWGRANTQYF.

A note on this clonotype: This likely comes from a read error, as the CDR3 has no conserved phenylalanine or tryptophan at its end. The CDR3 protein is CACSLAGASSGANVLTY. The CDR3 DNA reads TGTGCCTGCAGTTTAGCGGGGGCCAGCTCTGGGGCCAACGTCCTGACTTAT. This sequence joins TRBV6-5 and TRBJ2-6, with 9 positions matching TRBD2. Germline CDR1 is MNHEY and CDR2 is SVGAGI. The CDR3 contains 17 residues.

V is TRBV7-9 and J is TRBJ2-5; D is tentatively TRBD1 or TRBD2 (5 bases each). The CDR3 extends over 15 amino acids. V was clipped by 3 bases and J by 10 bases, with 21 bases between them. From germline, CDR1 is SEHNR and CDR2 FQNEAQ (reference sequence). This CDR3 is CASSFEKGERGNQYF. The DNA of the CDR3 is TGTGCCAGCAGCTTCGAGAAAGGGGAGCGTGGGAACCAGTACTTC.

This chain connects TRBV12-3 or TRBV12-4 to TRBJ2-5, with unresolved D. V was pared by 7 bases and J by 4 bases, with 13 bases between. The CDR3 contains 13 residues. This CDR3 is CASNQYRVETQYF. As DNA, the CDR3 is TGTGCCAGCAATCAGTATAGGGTAGAGACCCAGTACTTC.

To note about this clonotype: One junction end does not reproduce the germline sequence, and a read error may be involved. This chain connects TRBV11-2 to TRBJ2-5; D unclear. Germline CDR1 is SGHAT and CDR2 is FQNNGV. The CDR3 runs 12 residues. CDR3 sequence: CASSSREETQYF. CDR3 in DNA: TGTGCCAGCAGCTCTAGGGAAGAGACCCAGTACTTT.

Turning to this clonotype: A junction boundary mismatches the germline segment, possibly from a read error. CDR3: CASNADRQGRGDTEDFF. CDR3 coding DNA: TGTGCCAGCAACGCCGATCGACAGGGACGAGGCGACACTGAAGATTTCTTT. The rearrangement joins TRBV5-4 to TRBJ1-1; TRBD1 matches 7 bases. Germline V gene data show CDR1 as SGHNT and CDR2 as YYREEE (reference sequence). The CDR3 contains 17 residues.

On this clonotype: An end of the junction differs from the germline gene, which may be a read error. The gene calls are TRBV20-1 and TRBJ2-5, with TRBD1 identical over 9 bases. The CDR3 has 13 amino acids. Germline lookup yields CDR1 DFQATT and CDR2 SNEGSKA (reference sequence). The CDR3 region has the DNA TGCAGTGTTAGGGGACAGGGACGGGAGACCCCGCACTTC. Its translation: CSVRGQGRETPHF.